These T cell receptor beta chains were read from a single sample in a study of blood T cell dynamics during melanoma immunotherapy. Assay: immunoSEQ multiplex PCR; the TCRdb copy retains only in-frame clones and omits some. The sample lists some 20,000 clones, 70% to 90% seen once, with approximately 8% in the top ten. Material: blood, obtained from a patient treated with checkpoint blockade. These receptors were obtained from a human donor with melanoma. CDR3s include the opening cysteine and the closing phenylalanine or tryptophan. D genes are given only for firm matches. The size of a clone is reported for some rows only, either as once, few or many, or as a class for expanded clones.

d_call,v_call,clone_size,j_call,cdr3_nt,cdr3_aa
.,TRBV9,.,TRBJ2-7,TGTGCCAGCAGCGTCGGCCTGGGCAGCTTGGACGAGCAGTACTTC,CASSVGLGSLDEQYF
.,TRBV5-1,.,TRBJ2-3,TGCGCCGCCGGGCCATATGGCGGGGCTAGCACAGATACGCAGTATTTT,CAAGPYGGASTDTQYF
.,TRBV7-9,.,TRBJ2-3,TGTGCCAGCAGGTATCCGGGACTCCCGTCGGATACGCAGTATTTT,CASRYPGLPSDTQYF
.,TRBV11-2,.,TRBJ1-1,TGTGCCAGCAGTTCCCCTCGACGGGGCACTGAAGCTTTCTTT,CASSSPRRGTEAFF
TRBD1,TRBV5-1,.,TRBJ1-1,TGCGCCAGCAGCTTAGGGACAGAATATGAAGCTTTCTTT,CASSLGTEYEAFF
.,TRBV15,.,TRBJ1-5,TGTGCCACCAGCAGAGATCTCGGGGAAAATCAGCCCCAGCATTTT,CATSRDLGENQPQHF
TRBD1,TRBV19,.,TRBJ2-6,TGTGCCAGTAGTATATCTCGGGACAGGGCTGGGGCCAACGTCCTGACTTTC,CASSISRDRAGANVLTF
.,TRBV2,.,TRBJ1-3,TGTGCCAGCAGTGAAGGAAGGACCGATCTCTCTGGAAACACCATATATTTT,CASSEGRTDLSGNTIYF
.,TRBV4-1,.,TRBJ1-1,TGCGCCAGCAGCCAAGCAACAAGGCGACCTGAAGCTTTCTTT,CASSQATRRPEAFF
.,TRBV7-9,.,TRBJ2-7,TGTGCCAGCAACCCTTTTCACGAGCGAGAGGATTACGAGCAGTACTTC,CASNPFHEREDYEQYF
.,TRBV27,few,TRBJ1-5,TGTGCCAGCAGCACTGTTAGCAATCAGCCCCAGCATTTT,CASSTVSNQPQHF
TRBD2,TRBV7-6,.,TRBJ2-7,TGTGTCAGCAGCCTGACTAGCGGGGTTTACGAGCAGTACTTC,CVSSLTSGVYEQYF